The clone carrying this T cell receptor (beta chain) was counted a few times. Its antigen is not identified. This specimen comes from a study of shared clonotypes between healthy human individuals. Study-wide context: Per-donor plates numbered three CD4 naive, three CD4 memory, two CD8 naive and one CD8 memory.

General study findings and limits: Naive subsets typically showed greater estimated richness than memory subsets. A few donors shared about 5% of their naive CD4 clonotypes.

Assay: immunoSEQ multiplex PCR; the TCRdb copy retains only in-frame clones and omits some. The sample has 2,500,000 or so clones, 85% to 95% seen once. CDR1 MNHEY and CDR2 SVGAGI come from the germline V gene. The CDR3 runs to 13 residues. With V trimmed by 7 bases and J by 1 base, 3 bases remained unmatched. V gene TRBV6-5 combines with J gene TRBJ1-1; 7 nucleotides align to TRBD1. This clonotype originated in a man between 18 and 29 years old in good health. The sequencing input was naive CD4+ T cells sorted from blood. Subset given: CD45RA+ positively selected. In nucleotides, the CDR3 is TGTGCCAGCATGAACAGGGGGAACACTGAAGCTTTCTTT. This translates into CASMNRGNTEAFF.